The entry below describes one T cell receptor (beta chain). Its antigen is currently unknown. The V gene end was trimmed by 6 bases and the J gene end by 6 bases; junction bases not matched to a gene: 11. Per germline, CDR1 MNHEY and CDR2 SMNVEV (reference sequence). This CDR3 has 14 residues. This record comes from a study of T cell responses to AZD1222 COVID-19 vaccine. Study-wide findings and caveats: Across the whole spike, CD4 TCRs peaked at regions 160-218 and 743-854. At baseline, seropositivity was found in only a handful of AZD1222 recipients.

The protocol was immunoSEQ multiplex PCR, while the TCRdb copy is restricted to in-frame clones and leaves out a portion. The data contain about 120,000 clones, over 80% of them seen just once; the ten biggest clones take up about 7.7%. The receptor was isolated from an adult who received the AZD1222 COVID-19 vaccine. Sequences were derived from peripheral blood, sampled 28 days after the second AZD1222 dose. The chain links TRBV27 to TRBJ2-7, with 7 nucleotides matching TRBD2. The CDR3 loop reads CASSLRDYSGEQYF. Written as DNA, the CDR3 is TGTGCCAGCAGCCTCCGGGACTACAGTGGCGAGCAGTACTTC.